Below are 21 T cell receptor beta chains sequenced from a single sample in a study of cytomegalovirus exposure and HLA in healthy donors. In the PCR, 60 Vbeta and 13 Jbeta primers were used. Clones were read by immunoSEQ multiplex PCR, and TCRdb kept only the in-frame ones, dropping some. The sample yields 150,000 to 200,000 clones, more than 60% seen once. The sequenced material came from PBMCs. These receptor sequences come from a woman aged 40 to 55 in good health and CMV-seropositive.

The V call is TRBV7-2, the J call TRBJ1-5; D is undetermined. Trimming took off 3 bases at V and 3 bases at J, with 12 bases between the two ends. Germline V gene data show CDR1 as SGHTA and CDR2 as FQGNSA. This CDR3 is 15 amino acids long. Written as DNA, the CDR3 is TGTGCCAGCAGCTTCGACGGAGTAGACAATCAGCCCCAGCATTTT. Translating it yields CASSFDGVDNQPQHF.

About this clone itself: Sequence at one end of the junction differs from germline and may be a read error. The chain has TRBV25-1 and TRBJ2-2; D remains ambiguous. The germline CDR1 and CDR2 sequences are MGHDK and SYGVNS. There are 14 residues in the CDR3. Here the CDR3 DNA reads TGTGCCAGCCGCCGGAGCGCGAATACCGGGGAGCTGTTTTTT. This translates into CASRRSANTGELFF.

The chain employs TRBV2 and TRBJ2-7; unclear D gene. Trimming left V 4 bases short and J 3 bases short, with 7 bases between. CDR1 SNHLY and CDR2 FYNNEI come from the germline V gene. This CDR3 has 12 amino acids. CDR3 in amino acids: CASSASYYEQYF. As DNA, the CDR3 is TGTGCCAGCAGTGCTTCCTACTACGAGCAGTACTTC.

The chain links TRBV7-3 to TRBJ2-3; 7 bases agree with TRBD2. V was pared by 4 bases and J by 3 bases, with 7 bases of the junction left unmatched. The CDR3 runs 15 residues. The germline CDR1 and CDR2 sequences are SGHTA and FQGTGA. CDR3 in amino acids: CASSSGRAVTDTQYF. CDR3 coding DNA: TGTGCCAGCAGCTCGGGGAGGGCCGTAACAGATACGCAGTATTTT. The full variable domain, completed using reference TRBV7-3 and TRBJ2-3, is GAGVSQTPSNKVTEKGKYVELRCDPISGHTALYWYRQSLGQGPEFLIYFQGTGAADDSGLPNDRFFAVRPEGSVSTLKIQRTERGDSAVYLCASSSGRAVTDTQYFGPGTRLTVL.

This clone has only a few counts. This sequence joins TRBV19 and TRBJ2-3, with TRBD2 matching over 11 bases. V shed 5 bases and J 2 bases; nucleotides not matched to a gene: 12. CDR3 length: 18 residues. Germline V CDR1 and CDR2: LNHDA, SQIVND (reference sequence). The CDR3 sequence is CASSSPGLADLNTDTQYF. In DNA, the CDR3 is TGTGCCAGTAGTTCCCCGGGACTAGCGGACCTAAACACAGATACGCAGTATTTT.

The chain joins TRBV5-5 to TRBJ1-5, with 9 bases lining up with TRBD1. The CDR3 runs 15 residues. The V and J ends lost 4 bases and 3 bases, in that order; junction bases with no gene match: 5. CDR1 and CDR2 (germline): SGHKS, YYEKEE (reference sequence). CDR3 sequence reads: CASSRDRAFNQPQHF. The CDR3 DNA sequence: TGTGCCAGCAGCAGGGACAGGGCGTTCAATCAGCCCCAGCATTTT.

This clone appeared a single time. The rearrangement joins TRBV21-1 to TRBJ2-3; the table's D call TRBD2 went unverified against the DNA. TRBV21-1 counts as a pseudogene. This CDR3 region has 14 residues. The CDR3 loop is CANPSGRAKDTQYF. For the CDR3, the DNA is TGTGCCAACCCATCCGGGAGGGCCAAAGATACGCAGTATTTT.

The V call is TRBV5-4, the J call TRBJ1-2, with 10 bases matching TRBD1. Germline values: CDR1 SGHNT, CDR2 YYREEE (reference sequence). With 6 bases clipped from V and 4 bases from J, the junction kept 9 bases outside the gene matches. This CDR3 has 15 residues. The chain's CDR3 is CASTHRQGAAYGYTF. The CDR3 nucleotides read TGTGCCAGCACCCACCGACAGGGGGCGGCCTATGGCTACACCTTC.

The chain couples TRBV19 to TRBJ2-7, with 7 bases lining up with TRBD2. J lost 3 bases, V lost 4 bases, and 0 bases had no gene match. Looked up from germline, CDR1 is LNHDA and CDR2 is SQIVND (reference sequence). CDR3 length: 12 amino acids. The CDR3: CASSSGSYEQYF. The CDR3 nucleotides read TGTGCCAGTAGTAGCGGGAGCTACGAGCAGTACTTC.

This chain joins TRBV19 and TRBJ2-5; 9 positions agree with TRBD1. V shed 3 bases and J 5 bases; nucleotides not matched to a gene: 16. The CDR3 spans 18 residues. Germline CDR1 reads LNHDA; CDR2 reads SQIVND (reference sequence). The CDR3 loop reads CASSIEVPTGGVGETQYF. The CDR3 coding sequence is TGTGCCAGTAGTATCGAGGTCCCAACAGGGGGCGTTGGGGAGACCCAGTACTTC.

The chain joins TRBV7-8 to TRBJ1-1; D remains ambiguous. This CDR3 is 13 amino acids long. In germline, CDR1 is SGHVS, CDR2 FQNEAQ. The germline V and J ends were trimmed by 5 bases and 7 bases, with 14 bases remaining between them. The CDR3 bases are TGTGCCAGCAGCCCGTGGGAGGCCAATGAAGCTTTCTTT. Amino acid sequence: CASSPWEANEAFF.

This chain joins TRBV27 and TRBJ2-7; D is perhaps TRBD2 (6 bases). Looked up from germline, CDR1 is MNHEY and CDR2 is SMNVEV (reference sequence). The V and J ends lost 0 bases and 2 bases respectively, with 11 bases between them. The CDR3 sequence is 15 residues long. CDR3 sequence: CASSLSTRGAYEQYF. The CDR3 DNA reads as TGTGCCAGCAGTTTATCAACGCGGGGCGCCTACGAGCAGTACTTC.

The chain carries TRBV27 and TRBJ2-3; 7 bases map to TRBD2. The CDR3 sequence is 14 residues long. V lost 6 bases, J lost 2 bases, and 5 bases stayed unmatched. The V gene's germline CDR1 is MNHEY and CDR2 SMNVEV (reference sequence). CDR3 nucleotide sequence: TGTGCCAGCAGGCCGCTAGCGGACACAGATACGCAGTATTTT. It is translated as CASRPLADTDTQYF.

This clone was observed a single time. The chain employs TRBV4-1 and TRBJ2-3, with D possibly matching TRBD1 (6 bases). V lost 0 bases to trimming and J lost 3 bases, with 25 bases between them. The CDR3 sequence is 20 residues long. CDR1 is MGHRA and CDR2 is YSYEKL in the germline V gene. The CDR3 loop is CASSQEQPHGYEGVTDTQYF. The CDR3 DNA sequence: TGCGCCAGCAGCCAAGAGCAGCCCCATGGTTACGAGGGGGTGACAGATACGCAGTATTTT.

The DNA of the CDR3 is TGTGCCAGCAGTGGTCCGGGTGCCATATATGGCTACACCTTC. It codes for CASSGPGAIYGYTF. The chain is built from TRBV28 and TRBJ1-2; D call uncertain. Trimming cost V 5 bases and J 5 bases, with 15 bases left between them. Germline CDR1 and CDR2: MDHEN and SYDVKM. The CDR3 length is 14 residues.

CDR3 in amino acids: CASSSLAGADTQYF. The DNA for the CDR3 is TGTGCCAGCAGTTCCCTAGCGGGAGCCGATACGCAGTATTTT. The chain links TRBV6-6 to TRBJ2-3; TRBD2 agrees at 10 bases. V trimming: 4 bases; J trimming: 6 bases; junction bases outside the gene matches: 4. Germline assignment: CDR1 MNHNY and CDR2 SVGAGI (reference sequence). CDR3 length: 14 amino acids.

This clone turned up a few times. V and J are TRBV6-6 and TRBJ1-2; D might be TRBD1 (5 bases). There are 10 residues in the CDR3. CDR1 and CDR2 (germline): MNHNY, SVGAGI (reference sequence). Between the trimmed V and J ends, which lost 5 bases and 8 bases, there was a span of 6 bases. In DNA, the CDR3 is TGTGCCAGCAGTCGGGGGGGCTACACCTTC. Encoded protein: CASSRGGYTF.

This clone turned up a few times. V and J are TRBV6-6 and TRBJ1-1; perhaps TRBD1 as D (5 bases). Germline V CDR1 and CDR2: MNHNY, SVGAGI (reference sequence). V lost 6 bases and J lost 1, with 12 bases in between. The CDR3 consists of 14 residues. The CDR3 nucleotides read TGTGCCAGCAGACTCGGGACTCAGAACACTGAAGCTTTCTTT. Protein product: CASRLGTQNTEAFF.

J is TRBJ1-1 and V is TRBV18; a possible D gene is TRBD1 (5 bases). Trimming left V 3 bases short and J 4 bases short, with 18 bases between. Germline V CDR1 and CDR2: KGHSH, LQKENI. The CDR3 is 16 residues long. The CDR3 DNA reads TGTGCCAGCTCACCCTTTCCCCACGGGGGGGGCACTGAAGCTTTCTTT. It codes for CASSPFPHGGGTEAFF.

The CDR3 DNA reads as TGTGCCAGCAGTGAAAGGGACATAACCTCCCCTGGGGCCAACGTCCTGACTTTC. This translates into CASSERDITSPGANVLTF. The chain recombines TRBV6-4 with TRBJ2-6; D may be TRBD1 (6 bases). There are 18 residues in the CDR3. In germline, CDR1 is MRHNA, CDR2 SNTAGT. V was trimmed by 3 bases and J by 2 bases, leaving 17 bases between them.

The V call is TRBV4-2, the J call TRBJ1-2, with D unclear. With 4 bases removed from V and 0 bases from J, the gap between germline ends came to 6 bases. The CDR3 spans 13 residues. CDR1 is LGHNA and CDR2 is YNFKEQ in the germline V gene. CDR3 region: CASSLDSNYGYTF. Here the CDR3 DNA reads TGTGCCAGCAGCCTCGACTCTAACTATGGCTACACCTTC.